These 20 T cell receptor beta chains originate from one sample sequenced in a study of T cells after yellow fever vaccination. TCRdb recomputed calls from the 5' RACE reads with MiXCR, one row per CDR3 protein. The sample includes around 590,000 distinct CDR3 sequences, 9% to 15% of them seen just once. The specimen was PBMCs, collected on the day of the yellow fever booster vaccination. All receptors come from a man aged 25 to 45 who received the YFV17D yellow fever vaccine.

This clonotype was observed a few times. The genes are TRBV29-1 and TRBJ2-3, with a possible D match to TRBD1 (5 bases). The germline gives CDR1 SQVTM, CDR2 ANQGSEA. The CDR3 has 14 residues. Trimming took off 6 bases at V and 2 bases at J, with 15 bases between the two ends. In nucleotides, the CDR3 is TGCAGCGTCGAAACTACAGGAGTCACAGATACGCAGTATTTT. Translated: CSVETTGVTDTQYF.

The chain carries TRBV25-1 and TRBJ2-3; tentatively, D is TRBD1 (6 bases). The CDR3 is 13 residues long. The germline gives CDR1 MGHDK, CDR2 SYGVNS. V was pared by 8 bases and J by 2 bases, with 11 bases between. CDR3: CASFGQFTDTQYF. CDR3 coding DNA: TGTGCCAGCTTTGGACAGTTCACAGATACGCAGTATTTT. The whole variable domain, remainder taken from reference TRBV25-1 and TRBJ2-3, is EADIYQTPRYLVIGTGKKITLECSQTMGHDKMYWYQQDPGMELHLIHYSYGVNSTEKGDLSSESTVSRIRTEHFPLTLESARPSHTSQYLCASFGQFTDTQYFGPGTRLTVL.

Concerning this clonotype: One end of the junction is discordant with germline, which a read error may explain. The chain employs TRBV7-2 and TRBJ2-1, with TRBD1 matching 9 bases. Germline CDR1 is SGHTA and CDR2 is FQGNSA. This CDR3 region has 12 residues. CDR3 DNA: TGTGCCCGCAGCTTCCACGACAGGGGGAGGTTCTTC. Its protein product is CARSFHDRGRFF.

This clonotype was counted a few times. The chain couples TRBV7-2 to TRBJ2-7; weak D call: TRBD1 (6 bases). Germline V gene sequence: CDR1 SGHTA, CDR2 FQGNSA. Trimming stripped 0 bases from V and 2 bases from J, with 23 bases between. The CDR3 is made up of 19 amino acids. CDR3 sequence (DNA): TGTGCCAGCAGCTTAGCCGTTGGGCGGTCTGGGGGCTTCACCTACGAGCAGTACTTC. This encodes CASSLAVGRSGGFTYEQYF.

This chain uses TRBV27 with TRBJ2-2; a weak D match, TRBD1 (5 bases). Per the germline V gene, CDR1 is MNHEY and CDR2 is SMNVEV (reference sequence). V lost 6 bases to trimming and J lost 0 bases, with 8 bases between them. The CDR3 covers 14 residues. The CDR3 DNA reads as TGTGCCAGCAGGAGACAGACGAACACCGGGGAGCTGTTTTTT. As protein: CASRRQTNTGELFF.

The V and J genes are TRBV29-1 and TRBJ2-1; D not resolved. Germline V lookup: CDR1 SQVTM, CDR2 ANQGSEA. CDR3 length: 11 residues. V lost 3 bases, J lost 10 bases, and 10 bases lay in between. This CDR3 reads CSVDRGYEQFF. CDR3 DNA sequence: TGCAGCGTTGATCGAGGCTACGAGCAGTTCTTC.

Written as DNA, the CDR3 is TGCAGTGCTAGACCCCCTGGGTTCGGGGAAACCTACGAGCAGTACTTC. This encodes CSARPPGFGETYEQYF. V is TRBV20-1 and J is TRBJ2-7; TRBD2 might be the D (5 bases). Trimming removed 2 bases at V and 2 bases at J, with 19 bases between. Germline CDR1 reads DFQATT; CDR2 reads SNEGSKA (reference sequence). The CDR3 length is 16 residues.

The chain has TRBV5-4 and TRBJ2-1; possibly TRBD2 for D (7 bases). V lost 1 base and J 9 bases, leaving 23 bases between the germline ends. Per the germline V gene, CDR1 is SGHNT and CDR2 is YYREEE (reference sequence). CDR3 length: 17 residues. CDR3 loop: CASSLWEGGTVKGEQFF. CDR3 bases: TGTGCCAGCAGCTTGTGGGAGGGGGGGACGGTAAAAGGTGAGCAGTTCTTC.

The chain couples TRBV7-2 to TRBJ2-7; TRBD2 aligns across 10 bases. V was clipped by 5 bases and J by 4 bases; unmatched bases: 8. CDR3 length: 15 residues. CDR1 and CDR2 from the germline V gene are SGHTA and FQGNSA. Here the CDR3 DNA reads TGTGCCAGCAGCCTGTCTAGCGGGAGTAGATACGAGCAGTACTTC. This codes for CASSLSSGSRYEQYF. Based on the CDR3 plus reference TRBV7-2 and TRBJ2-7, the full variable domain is GAGVSQSPSNKVTEKGKDVELRCDPISGHTALYWYRQSLGQGLEFLIYFQGNSAPDKSGLPSDRFSAERTGGSVSTLTIQRTQQEDSAVYLCASSLSSGSRYEQYFGPGTRLTVT.

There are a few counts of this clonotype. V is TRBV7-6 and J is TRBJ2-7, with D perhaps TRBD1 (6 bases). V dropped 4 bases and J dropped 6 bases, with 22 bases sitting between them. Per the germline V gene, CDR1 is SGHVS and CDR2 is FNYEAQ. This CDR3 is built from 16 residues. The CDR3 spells CASSSQNGQIPGEQYF. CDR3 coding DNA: TGTGCCAGCAGCTCACAAAACGGACAGATCCCGGGCGAGCAGTACTTC.

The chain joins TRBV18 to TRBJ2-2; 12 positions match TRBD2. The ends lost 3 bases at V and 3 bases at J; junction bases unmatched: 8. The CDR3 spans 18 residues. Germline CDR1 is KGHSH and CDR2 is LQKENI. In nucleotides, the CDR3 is TGTGCCAGCTCACCCGGTTCGGGACTAGCGGGTTACACCGGGGAGCTGTTTTTT. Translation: CASSPGSGLAGYTGELFF.

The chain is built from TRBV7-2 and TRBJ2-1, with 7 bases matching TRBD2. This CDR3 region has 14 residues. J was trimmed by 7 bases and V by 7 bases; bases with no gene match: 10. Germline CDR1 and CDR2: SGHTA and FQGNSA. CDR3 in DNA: TGTGCCAGCACCAGACCAGGGCGGGGGAATGAGCAGTTCTTC. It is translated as CASTRPGRGNEQFF.

The CDR3 nucleotides read TGTGCCAGCAAGGGAGGAGGGTACAATGAGCAGTTCTTC. Translation: CASKGGGYNEQFF. The chain combines TRBV12-3 or TRBV12-4 with TRBJ2-1; perhaps TRBD2 as D (6 bases). This CDR3 is 13 amino acids long. The ends were cut back, 7 bases at V and 4 bases at J, with 11 bases in the middle.

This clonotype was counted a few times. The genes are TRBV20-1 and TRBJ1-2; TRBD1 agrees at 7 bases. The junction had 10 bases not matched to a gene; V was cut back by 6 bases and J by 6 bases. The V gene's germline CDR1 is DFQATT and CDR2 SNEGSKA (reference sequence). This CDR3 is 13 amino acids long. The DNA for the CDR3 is TGCAGTGCCCAGACAGGGAGCGGCGATGGCTACACCTTC. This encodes CSAQTGSGDGYTF.

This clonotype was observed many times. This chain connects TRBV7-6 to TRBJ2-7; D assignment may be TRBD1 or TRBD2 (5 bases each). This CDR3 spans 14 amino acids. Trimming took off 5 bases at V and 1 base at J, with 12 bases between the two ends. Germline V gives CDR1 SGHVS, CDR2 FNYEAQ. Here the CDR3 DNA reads TGTGCCAGCAGCCCCGAGAGGGGTTCCTACGAGCAGTACTTC. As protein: CASSPERGSYEQYF.

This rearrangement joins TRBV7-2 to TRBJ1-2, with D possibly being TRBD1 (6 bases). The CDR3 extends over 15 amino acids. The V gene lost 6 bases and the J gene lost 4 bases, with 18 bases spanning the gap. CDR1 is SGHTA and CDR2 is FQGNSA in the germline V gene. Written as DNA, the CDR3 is TGTGCCAGCAGAAGACAGGAGGGGGGAAGCTATGGCTACACCTTC. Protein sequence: CASRRQEGGSYGYTF.

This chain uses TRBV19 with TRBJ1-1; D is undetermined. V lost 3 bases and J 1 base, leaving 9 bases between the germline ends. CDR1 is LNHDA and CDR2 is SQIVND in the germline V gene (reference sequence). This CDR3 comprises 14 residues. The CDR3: CASSMFWGNTEAFF. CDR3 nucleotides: TGTGCCAGTAGTATGTTTTGGGGGAACACTGAAGCTTTCTTT. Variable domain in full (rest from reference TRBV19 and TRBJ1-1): DGGITQSPKYLFRKEGQNVTLSCEQNLNHDAMYWYRQDPGQGLRLIYYSQIVNDFQKGDIAEGYSVSREKKESFPLTVTSAQKNPTAFYLCASSMFWGNTEAFFGQGTRLTVV.

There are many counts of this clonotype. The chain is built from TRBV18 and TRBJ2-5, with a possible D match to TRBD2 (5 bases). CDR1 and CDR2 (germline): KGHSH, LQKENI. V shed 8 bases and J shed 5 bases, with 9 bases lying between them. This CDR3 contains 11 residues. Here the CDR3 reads CASSPGETQYF. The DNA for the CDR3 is TGTGCCAGCAGCCCGGGGGAGACCCAGTACTTC.

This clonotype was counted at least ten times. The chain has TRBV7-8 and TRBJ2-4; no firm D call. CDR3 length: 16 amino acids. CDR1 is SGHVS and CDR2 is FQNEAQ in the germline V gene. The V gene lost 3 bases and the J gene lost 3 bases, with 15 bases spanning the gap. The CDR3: CASSFSSWQDKNIQYF. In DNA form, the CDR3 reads TGTGCCAGCAGCTTTAGTTCTTGGCAGGACAAAAACATTCAGTACTTC.

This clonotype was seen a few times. CDR3 sequence: CASSSGPTTGELFF. For the CDR3, the DNA is TGCGCCAGCAGCAGTGGACCTACCACCGGGGAGCTGTTTTTT. This chain joins TRBV5-1 and TRBJ2-2; D call uncertain. CDR3 length: 14 amino acids. The V gene lost 4 bases and the J gene lost 4 bases, with 11 bases spanning the gap. CDR1 SGHRS and CDR2 YFSETQ come from the germline V gene.